The 12 T cell receptor beta chains below were found in one sample sequenced in a study of T-cell reconstitution after alpha-beta-depleted transplantation in children. Construction of the TCRbeta library involved unique molecular identifiers. TCRdb passed the PCR reads through MiXCR, listing each CDR3 protein once. The sample records 900,000 or so distinct CDR3 sequences, 16% being singletons. Specimen: PBMCs, mostly from graft donor cells, collected 360 days after TCRalphabeta/CD19-depleted stem cell transplant. The receptors were gathered from a male patient aged 10 to 17 who had a stem cell transplant for acute lymphoblastic leukemia, so the T cells may come from the graft donor.

The rearrangement uses TRBV7-6 and TRBJ2-7; a possible D gene is TRBD2 (5 bases). This CDR3 is 14 amino acids long. V lost 10 bases, J lost 2 bases, and 18 bases lay in between. Germline CDR1 is SGHVS and CDR2 is FNYEAQ. This CDR3 reads CATSDKRLTYEQYF. In DNA form, the CDR3 reads TGTGCCACCTCCGATAAGCGGCTAACCTACGAGCAGTACTTC.

The genes are TRBV9 and TRBJ2-1, with 10 bases that match TRBD2. Germline CDR1 reads SGDLS; CDR2 reads YYNGEE. V trimming: 1 base; J trimming: 0 bases; junction bases outside the gene matches: 4. CDR3 length equals 17 residues. The CDR3 nucleotides read TGTGCCAGCAGCGTACCCCGGACTAGCGGCTCCTACAATGAGCAGTTCTTC. Protein: CASSVPRTSGSYNEQFF. Full variable domain (rest looked up from reference TRBV9 and TRBJ2-1): DSGVTQTPKHLITATGQRVTLRCSPRSGDLSVYWYQQSLDQGLQFLIQYYNGEERAKGNILERFSAQQFPDLHSELNLSSLELGDSALYFCASSVPRTSGSYNEQFFGPGTRLTVL.

This clonotype was counted between two and nine times. The chain carries TRBV6-1 and TRBJ2-7; 8 bases match TRBD2. There are 15 residues in the CDR3. J gave up 5 bases and V 6 bases, and 12 bases lay outside the gene matches. The germline CDR1 and CDR2 sequences are MNHNS and SASEGT. CDR3 DNA sequence: TGTGCCAGCAGGAAGGCGGGGGGAGTGCAGAACGAGCAGTACTTC. Protein: CASRKAGGVQNEQYF.

J is TRBJ1-5 and V is TRBV27, with TRBD1 identical over 7 bases. CDR1 and CDR2 from the germline V gene are MNHEY and SMNVEV (reference sequence). J lost 0 bases, V lost 2 bases, and 7 bases had no gene match. This CDR3 contains 17 residues. CDR3 residues: CASSLRGGWYSNQPQHF. The CDR3 nucleotides are TGTGCCAGCAGTTTAAGAGGGGGCTGGTATAGCAATCAGCCCCAGCATTTT.

This clonotype was seen only a few times. CDR3 nucleotides: TGTGCCAGCAGTTACTCGAACCGGGTTGGCACTGAAGCTTTCTTT. It specifies CASSYSNRVGTEAFF. V gene TRBV6-5 combines with J gene TRBJ1-1, with D unresolved. V lost 0 bases and J 4 bases, leaving 12 bases between the germline ends. The V gene's germline CDR1 is MNHEY and CDR2 SVGAGI. There are 15 residues in the CDR3.

This clonotype was observed at least ten times. The chain uses TRBV5-1 and TRBJ2-3; D possibly corresponds to TRBD2 (6 bases). V lost 0 bases, J lost 1 base, and 6 bases lay in between. CDR3 length: 14 amino acids. Germline V gene data show CDR1 as SGHRS and CDR2 as YFSETQ. Written as DNA, the CDR3 is TGCGCCAGCAGCTTGGCGGGAGGCACAGATACGCAGTATTTT. This gives the protein CASSLAGGTDTQYF. Supplemented by reference TRBV5-1 and TRBJ2-3, the full variable domain reads KAGVTQTPRYLIKTRGQQVTLSCSPISGHRSVSWYQQTPGQGLQFLFEYFSETQRNKGNFPGRFSGRQFSNSRSEMNVSTLELGDSALYLCASSLAGGTDTQYFGPGTRLTVL.

In this sample, this clonotype turned up a few times. The J gene is TRBJ2-1, the V gene TRBV20-1; the match to TRBD2 covers 7 bases. Trimming took 5 bases from V and 6 from J; bases not matched to a gene: 10. The CDR3 has 14 residues. The germline CDR1 and CDR2 sequences are DFQATT and SNEGSKA (reference sequence). The CDR3 sequence is CSASGTTATNEQFF. The CDR3, as DNA: TGCAGTGCTTCCGGGACTACCGCGACCAATGAGCAGTTCTTC.

This clonotype was observed at least ten times. The gene calls are TRBV12-3 or TRBV12-4 and TRBJ1-2, with D unresolved. Trimming took 2 bases from V and 6 from J, leaving 16 bases between them. The CDR3 contains 15 residues. The CDR3 protein is CASSLIPTPVHGYTF. In nucleotides, the CDR3 is TGTGCCAGCAGTTTAATACCGACCCCCGTACATGGCTACACCTTC.

This clonotype was picked up a small number of times. The chain has TRBV11-1 and TRBJ2-4; the D call may be TRBD1 or TRBD2 (5 bases each). Germline-derived CDR1 and CDR2 are SGHAT and FQDESV (reference sequence). V dropped 4 bases and J dropped 0 bases, with 19 bases sitting between them. The CDR3 has 18 amino acids. The CDR3 spells CASSSNGQGRLAKNIQYF. The CDR3 DNA is TGTGCCAGCAGCTCCAACGGGCAGGGACGGTTAGCCAAAAACATTCAGTACTTC.

The chain employs TRBV19 and TRBJ2-1, with a possible D match to TRBD1 (5 bases). Looked up from germline, CDR1 is LNHDA and CDR2 is SQIVND (reference sequence). The CDR3 has 13 residues. V was pared by 5 bases and J by 4 bases, with 9 bases between. CDR3 nucleotides: TGTGCCAGTAGTCAACAGGAATACAATGAGCAGTTCTTC. Translation gives CASSQQEYNEQFF.

The genes are TRBV5-1 and TRBJ2-7, with 9 positions matching TRBD2. Germline V gives CDR1 SGHRS, CDR2 YFSETQ. V lost 4 bases to trimming and J lost 1 base; unmatched junction nucleotides: 6. CDR3 length equals 15 residues. The CDR3 DNA follows: TGCGCCAGCAGCGTGTATAGCGGGAGTTCCTACGAGCAGTACTTC. Protein sequence: CASSVYSGSSYEQYF.

The rearrangement links TRBV15 to TRBJ2-7, with 7 positions matching TRBD1. The V gene end was trimmed by 5 bases and the J gene end by 3 bases; junction bases not matched to a gene: 7. Looked up from germline, CDR1 is LNHNV and CDR2 is YYDKDF (reference sequence). This CDR3 is built from 14 residues. The CDR3 reads CATSEPGGNYEQYF. CDR3 DNA sequence: TGTGCCACCAGCGAGCCAGGGGGTAACTACGAGCAGTACTTC. The full variable domain, its missing parts supplied by reference TRBV15 and TRBJ2-7, is DAMVIQNPRYQVTQFGKPVTLSCSQTLNHNVMYWYQQKSSQAPKLLFHYYDKDFNNEADTPDNFQSRRPNTSFCFLDIRSPGLGDTAMYLCATSEPGGNYEQYFGPGTRLTVT.